This T cell receptor beta chain was obtained from a study of post-analysis software for immune sequencing data. Overall study: Relapsing-remitting, secondary progressive and progressive-relapsing multiple sclerosis courses were included.

Unique molecular identifiers were built into the TCR beta cDNA libraries. TCRdb passed the PCR reads through MiXCR, listing each CDR3 protein once. The table lists about 820,000 distinct CDR3 sequences, approximately 57% of them singletons. V shed 4 bases and J shed 6 bases, with 16 bases lying between them. The CDR3 totals 15 residues. Germline assignment: CDR1 KGHSH and CDR2 LQKENI. With respect to this clonotype: Its target is unknown.

Study-level points and caveats: Elevated frequency relative to controls characterized 4 or 5 TRBV segments in patients, TRBV5-6, TRBV5-1 and TRBV20-1 among them. Relative to controls, patients with multiple sclerosis showed significantly lower normalized Chao1 diversity.

The receptor's source is a girl aged 5 to 17 with multiple sclerosis. The chain joins TRBV18 to TRBJ2-1; possibly TRBD1 for D (5 bases). Sequencing used blood. The CDR3 DNA reads as TGTGCCAGCTCACGGCAGGGTGGGGTTTTCAATGAGCAGTTCTTC. Protein product: CASSRQGGVFNEQFF.